This passage covers 32 T cell receptor beta chains from one sample sequenced in a study of shared clonotypes between healthy human individuals. The method was immunoSEQ multiplex PCR; TCRdb's version includes in-frame clones alone and lacks a portion of them. Of roughly 1.5 million clones in the sample, around 98% were seen once. The sequencing sample was made of naive CD4+ T cells sorted from blood. Subset in this sample: CD45RA+ positively selected. All receptors come from a young man in good health.

V and J are TRBV5-1 and TRBJ2-3; no definite D call. Germline CDR1 is SGHRS and CDR2 is YFSETQ. CDR3 length: 14 amino acids. The V and J ends lost 0 bases and 6 bases respectively, with 11 bases between them. The CDR3 nucleotides are TGCGCCAGCAGCTTGGGTGGGGATTCGGATACGCAGTATTTT. Its protein product is CASSLGGDSDTQYF.

This chain connects TRBV7-6 to TRBJ2-1; D tentatively fits TRBD1 or TRBD2 (5 bases each). V lost 5 bases, J lost 6 bases, and 14 bases lay in between. Germline values: CDR1 SGHVS, CDR2 FNYEAQ. The CDR3 totals 14 residues. CDR3 loop: CASSPGLAFNEQFF. DNA of the CDR3: TGTGCCAGCAGCCCGGGGCTAGCATTCAATGAGCAGTTCTTC.

The rearrangement joins TRBV5-4 to TRBJ2-7; D not certain. Trimming took off 2 bases at V and 6 bases at J, with 9 bases between the two ends. The germline V gene encodes CDR1 SGHNT and CDR2 YYREEE (reference sequence). The CDR3 is 12 residues long. CDR3 in amino acids: CASSFREGEQYF. The CDR3 bases are TGTGCCAGCAGCTTTAGGGAAGGCGAGCAGTACTTC.

The chain couples TRBV5-1 to TRBJ2-5; 12 nucleotides line up with TRBD1. Germline lookup yields CDR1 SGHRS and CDR2 YFSETQ. The CDR3 runs 16 residues. V shed 4 bases, J shed 5 bases, and the junction held 9 bases outside the gene matches. Here the CDR3 DNA reads TGCGCCAGCAGCGCTACGGGACAGGGGGCAATGGAGACCCAGTACTTC. Translated: CASSATGQGAMETQYF.

The chain carries TRBV29-1 and TRBJ2-5; 9 nucleotides line up with TRBD2. Unmatched junction bases numbered 1, after V lost 4 bases and J lost 1 base. The germline V gene has CDR1 SQVTM and CDR2 ANQGSEA. The CDR3 runs 13 residues. The CDR3 protein is CSVVREGQETQYF. The CDR3 DNA is TGCAGCGTTGTGCGGGAGGGCCAAGAGACCCAGTACTTC. Looking up the rest from reference TRBV29-1 and TRBJ2-5 gives the full variable domain: SAVISQKPSRDICQRGTSLTIQCQVDSQVTMMFWYRQQPGQSLTLIATANQGSEATYESGFVIDKFPISRPNLTFSTLTVSNMSPEDSSIYLCSVVREGQETQYFGPGTRLLVL.

The rearrangement uses TRBV5-4 and TRBJ2-7, with D tentatively TRBD2 (6 bases). From germline, CDR1 is SGHNT and CDR2 YYREEE (reference sequence). The CDR3 is made up of 15 amino acids. Trimming left V 0 bases short and J 2 bases short, with 12 bases between. Written as DNA, the CDR3 is TGTGCCAGCAGCTTGGTTAGTGCGGGAACCTACGAGCAGTACTTC. Protein product: CASSLVSAGTYEQYF.

The chain employs TRBV7-8 and TRBJ1-1; D call uncertain. Trimming took 4 bases from V and 8 from J, leaving 14 bases between them. Germline V gene sequence: CDR1 SGHVS, CDR2 FQNEAQ. This CDR3 has 13 residues. CDR3 in amino acids: CASSSPSRKEAFF. As DNA, the CDR3 is TGTGCCAGCAGCTCGCCCAGCCGAAAAGAAGCTTTCTTT.

In regard to this clone: Other nucleotide sequences from this sample produce the same CDR3. The chain combines TRBV28 with TRBJ1-5; D gene uncertain. The CDR3 is made up of 12 amino acids. V dropped 2 bases and J dropped 7 bases, with 6 bases sitting between them. Germline V gene lookup returns CDR1 MDHEN and CDR2 SYDVKM. The CDR3, as DNA: TGTGCCAGCAGTTTACAAAGACAGCCCCAGCATTTT. Protein sequence: CASSLQRQPQHF.

The chain combines TRBV27 with TRBJ2-3; 10 bases map to TRBD2. Trimming removed 6 bases from V and 6 bases from J; junction bases left unmatched: 9. The CDR3 contains 15 residues. Germline V gene sequence: CDR1 MNHEY, CDR2 SMNVEV (reference sequence). The CDR3, as DNA: TGTGCCAGCAGGCCCCTAGCGGGAGTTTCGGATACGCAGTATTTT. Its protein is CASRPLAGVSDTQYF.

The gene calls are TRBV28 and TRBJ2-1; D gene ambiguous. Germline V CDR1 and CDR2: MDHEN, SYDVKM. CDR3 size: 13 residues. Trimming removed 3 bases from V and 8 bases from J, with 11 bases in between. For the CDR3, the DNA is TGTGCCAGCAGTTTCGTCTCTGGGGATGAGCAGTTCTTC. Amino acids: CASSFVSGDEQFF.

V is TRBV6-1 and J is TRBJ1-2; D is uncertain. Germline CDR1 reads MNHNS; CDR2 reads SASEGT. The CDR3 loop spans 16 amino acids. V dropped 3 bases and J dropped 3 bases, with 17 bases sitting between them. This CDR3 is CASSDRRADRYYGYTF. Written as DNA, the CDR3 is TGTGCCAGCAGTGATAGAAGGGCCGATAGGTACTATGGCTACACCTTC.

The genes are TRBV2 and TRBJ2-7, with D possibly being TRBD2 (6 bases). Looked up from germline, CDR1 is SNHLY and CDR2 is FYNNEI. The CDR3 covers 14 residues. V lost 7 bases and J lost 4, with 17 bases in between. Here the CDR3 DNA reads TGTGCCAGCAACCCCGGGAGTCTTTTTTACGAGCAGTACTTC. It specifies CASNPGSLFYEQYF.

The chain joins TRBV4-1 to TRBJ2-5, with D possibly TRBD2 on 5 matching bases. The V and J ends lost 2 bases and 2 bases respectively, with 15 bases between them. The CDR3 runs to 16 residues. The V gene's germline CDR1 is MGHRA and CDR2 YSYEKL. This CDR3 is CASSQRARGNQETQYF. CDR3 DNA sequence: TGCGCCAGCAGCCAAAGGGCTCGAGGGAATCAAGAGACCCAGTACTTC.

This sequence joins TRBV7-3 and TRBJ2-4; D is unclear. Per the germline V gene, CDR1 is SGHTA and CDR2 is FQGTGA. The V end was cut by 5 bases, the J end by 4 bases, with 9 bases between. The CDR3 sequence is 13 residues long. CDR3 sequence: CASSTGAKNIQYF. The DNA of the CDR3 is TGTGCCAGCAGCACCGGAGCTAAAAACATTCAGTACTTC.

The chain carries TRBV4-3 and TRBJ2-6; D is unresolved. Germline V CDR1 and CDR2: LGHNA, YSLEER. V lost 1 base, J lost 1 base, and 8 bases lay in between. The CDR3 contains 16 residues. Here the CDR3 DNA reads TGCGCCAGCAGCCAAGGTGGATCTTCTGGGGCCAACGTCCTGACTTTC. Protein: CASSQGGSSGANVLTF.

Concerning this clone itself: At one end, the junction sequence differs from germline, possibly due to a read error. This chain connects TRBV6-1 to TRBJ1-5, with a tentative D call TRBD1 (6 bases). From germline, CDR1 is MNHNS and CDR2 SASEGT. The CDR3 runs 14 residues. CDR3 DNA: TGTGCCAGCAGTGACTGGACAGTTAATCAGGCCCAGCATTTT. It yields the protein CASSDWTVNQAQHF.

Concerning this clone itself: The same CDR3 can be traced to other DNA sequences in this sample. The chain links TRBV5-6 to TRBJ2-2; D gene unclear. The CDR3 runs to 13 residues. With 0 bases removed from V and 4 bases from J, the gap between germline ends came to 4 bases. Germline V gene data show CDR1 as SGHDT and CDR2 as YYEEEE. Here the CDR3 DNA reads TGTGCCAGCAGCTTGGTCGTCACCGGGGAGCTGTTTTTT. Amino acids: CASSLVVTGELFF. The full variable domain, its missing parts supplied by reference TRBV5-6 and TRBJ2-2, is DAGVTQSPTHLIKTRGQQVTLRCSPKSGHDTVSWYQQALGQGPQFIFQYYEEEERQRGNFPDRFSGHQFPNYSSELNVNALLLGDSALYLCASSLVVTGELFFGEGSRLTVL.

V gene TRBV18 combines with J gene TRBJ1-5; 10 bases are a match to TRBD1. The CDR3 extends over 16 amino acids. The germline V gene has CDR1 KGHSH and CDR2 LQKENI. With 2 bases clipped from V and 6 bases from J, the junction kept 7 bases outside the gene matches. The DNA for the CDR3 is TGTGCCAGCTCACCATCGGGACAGGGGAGAAGTCAGCCCCAGCATTTT. Translating gives CASSPSGQGRSQPQHF.

The chain carries TRBV2 and TRBJ2-7; D uncertain. The V gene's germline CDR1 is SNHLY and CDR2 FYNNEI. The CDR3 consists of 14 residues. Trimming took 4 bases from V and 0 from J, leaving 10 bases between them. CDR3 DNA sequence: TGTGCCAGCAGTGGACATCAAAGCTCCTACGAGCAGTACTTC. Its translation is CASSGHQSSYEQYF.

The rearrangement uses TRBV28 and TRBJ1-2; D uncertain. V shed 3 bases and J shed 1 base, with 6 bases lying between them. Looked up from germline, CDR1 is MDHEN and CDR2 is SYDVKM. The CDR3 has 13 amino acids. The CDR3 sequence: CASSFIYNYGYTF. In nucleotides, the CDR3 is TGTGCCAGCAGTTTCATCTATAACTATGGCTACACCTTC.

V and J are TRBV4-1 and TRBJ2-7, with no clear D. CDR1 is MGHRA and CDR2 is YSYEKL in the germline V gene. V lost 0 bases, J lost 2 bases, and 14 bases lay in between. This CDR3 region has 16 residues. CDR3 coding DNA: TGCGCCAGCAGCCAAGAAGGTCGGGCGGCAGCCTACGAGCAGTACTTC. Protein product: CASSQEGRAAAYEQYF.

The chain has TRBV6-5 and TRBJ1-1, with D unresolved. The V gene's germline CDR1 is MNHEY and CDR2 SVGAGI. The V end was cut by 5 bases, the J end by 9 bases, with 22 bases between. The CDR3 covers 15 residues. CDR3 bases: TGTGCCAGCAGTGTAAACGTGGGAGGTCTCCCCCAAGCTTTCTTT. It encodes CASSVNVGGLPQAFF.

The genes are TRBV2 and TRBJ2-7, with 8 bases identical to TRBD2. CDR3 size: 14 residues. V was clipped by 8 bases and J by 3 bases; unmatched bases: 9. CDR1 and CDR2 (germline): SNHLY, FYNNEI. The CDR3 reads CASAEKREIYEQYF. The CDR3 DNA reads TGTGCCAGCGCCGAGAAGCGGGAGATCTACGAGCAGTACTTC.

The chain joins TRBV5-1 to TRBJ2-3; D is unresolved. The CDR3 loop spans 15 amino acids. Deletions cut 1 base from V and 4 bases from J, with 13 bases between. The germline gives CDR1 SGHRS, CDR2 YFSETQ. The CDR3 loop reads CASSLPKGVSDTQYF. Written as DNA, the CDR3 is TGCGCCAGCAGCTTGCCGAAGGGCGTGTCAGATACGCAGTATTTT.

V and J are TRBV29-1 and TRBJ2-2, with 7 nucleotides matching TRBD2. Germline assignment: CDR1 SQVTM and CDR2 ANQGSEA. The CDR3 extends over 16 amino acids. Trimming removed 4 bases from V and 6 bases from J; junction bases left unmatched: 14. Written as DNA, the CDR3 is TGCAGCGTTGGACACCTGTCGGGAGGCCATCCCGGGGAGCTGTTTTTT. It encodes CSVGHLSGGHPGELFF.

The rearrangement links TRBV6-1 to TRBJ2-1; TRBD2 aligns across 11 bases. Germline values: CDR1 MNHNS, CDR2 SASEGT. The CDR3 has 19 amino acids. V lost 0 bases and J lost 2; bases outside the gene matches: 9. The CDR3: CASSEAISLAGGTYNEQFF. CDR3 bases: TGTGCCAGCAGTGAAGCGATCAGCTTAGCGGGAGGGACCTACAATGAGCAGTTCTTC.

The rearrangement links TRBV18 to TRBJ2-1; D is possibly TRBD1 (5 bases). V was pared by 3 bases and J by 3 bases, with 9 bases between. The CDR3 runs 14 residues. Germline V gene sequence: CDR1 KGHSH, CDR2 LQKENI. The CDR3 coding sequence is TGTGCCAGCTCACCCCCGCAGGGCTACAATGAGCAGTTCTTC. It codes for CASSPPQGYNEQFF.

The V and J genes are TRBV28 and TRBJ2-5, with D possibly TRBD2 on 6 matching bases. CDR3 length: 12 amino acids. Per germline, CDR1 MDHEN and CDR2 SYDVKM. Trimming took off 8 bases at V and 0 bases at J, with 7 bases between the two ends. CDR3 region: CASRDYQETQYF. In DNA form, the CDR3 reads TGTGCCAGCCGGGACTACCAAGAGACCCAGTACTTC.

The V gene is TRBV19, the J gene TRBJ2-7, with D uncertain. Germline V gene lookup returns CDR1 LNHDA and CDR2 SQIVND (reference sequence). The CDR3 consists of 14 residues. Trimming pared 6 bases from V and 2 bases from J, leaving 14 bases between. The CDR3 nucleotides read TGTGCCAGTAGCTTCTTGGGCCAACCCTACGAGCAGTACTTC. As protein: CASSFLGQPYEQYF.

In nucleotides, the CDR3 is TGTGCCAGCAGGTATAGAGGGAAGAACACTGAAGCTTTCTTT. Translation: CASRYRGKNTEAFF. The V and J genes are TRBV2 and TRBJ1-1; D is uncertain. Germline V CDR1 and CDR2: SNHLY, FYNNEI. CDR3 length: 14 residues. Trimming shortened V by 6 bases and J by 1 base, and 12 bases separated the two germline ends. Full variable domain (missing parts from reference TRBV2 and TRBJ1-1): EPEVTQTPSHQVTQMGQEVILRCVPISNHLYFYWYRQILGQKVEFLVSFYNNEISEKSEIFDDQFSVERPDGSNFTLKIRSTKLEDSAMYFCASRYRGKNTEAFFGQGTRLTVV.

The chain combines TRBV5-1 with TRBJ2-4; weak D call: TRBD1 (5 bases). CDR1 and CDR2 from the germline V gene are SGHRS and YFSETQ. The CDR3 runs to 16 residues. Deletions cut 5 bases from V and 0 bases from J, with 15 bases between. CDR3 amino acids: CASRRQHQLAKNIQYF. The DNA of the CDR3 is TGCGCCAGCAGGAGACAGCACCAATTAGCCAAAAACATTCAGTACTTC. The full variable domain, with the rest looked up from reference TRBV5-1 and TRBJ2-4, is KAGVTQTPRYLIKTRGQQVTLSCSPISGHRSVSWYQQTPGQGLQFLFEYFSETQRNKGNFPGRFSGRQFSNSRSEMNVSTLELGDSALYLCASRRQHQLAKNIQYFGAGTRLSVL.

The chain is built from TRBV18 and TRBJ1-1; 7 bases line up with TRBD1. The CDR3 loop spans 13 amino acids. Germline values: CDR1 KGHSH, CDR2 LQKENI. After removal of 0 bases from V and 5 bases from J, the junction contained 0 bases not matched to a gene. DNA for the CDR3: TGTGCCAGCTCACCACCACAGGGGACTGAAGCTTTCTTT. Translating gives CASSPPQGTEAFF.